This TCR beta chain was sequenced during a study of cytotoxic CD8 clonotypes in ibrutinib-treated CLL. Generated by immunoSEQ multiplex PCR, the TCRdb table keeps only in-frame clones and is missing some. The profile covers about 300,000 clones, with 67% appearing a single time and roughly 6% taken by the ten largest. This clone was recorded only once. The TCR was taken from a human donor with chronic lymphocytic leukemia. The material sequenced was PBMCs, taken after 36 months of ibrutinib treatment.

CDR3 region: CASSLEVAGTAYNEQFF. The CDR3, as DNA: TGTGCCAGCAGCTTAGAAGTAGCGGGAACGGCCTACAATGAGCAGTTCTTC. The genes are TRBV7-6 and TRBJ2-1, with 8 bases identical to TRBD2. CDR3 length equals 17 residues. The germline gives CDR1 SGHVS, CDR2 FNYEAQ. The V gene end was trimmed by 1 base and the J gene end by 2 bases; junction bases not matched to a gene: 7.